This TCR beta chain was retrieved from a study of blood T cell repertoires in COVID-19. Study summary: Sites across the United States, Italy and Spain contributed samples from acute and convalescent COVID-19. PBMCs, B-cell-depleted T cells, or T cells provided the cDNA or gDNA that made up the material.

Data came from immunoSEQ multiplex PCR; TCRdb stores just in-frame clones and leaves some out. The sample records about 26,000 clones, 90% being singletons. V shed 3 bases, J shed 0 bases, and the junction held 5 bases outside the gene matches. Germline V CDR1 and CDR2: KGHSH, LQKENI. The CDR3 consists of 16 residues. The chain employs TRBV18 and TRBJ2-1, with TRBD2 matching over 7 bases. Sequencing was performed on peripheral blood. This receptor was taken from a human donor in a cohort sampled during active COVID-19. Here the CDR3 reads CASSPQAGTSYNEQFF. The CDR3 bases are TGTGCCAGCTCACCTCAAGCGGGGACCTCCTACAATGAGCAGTTCTTC.